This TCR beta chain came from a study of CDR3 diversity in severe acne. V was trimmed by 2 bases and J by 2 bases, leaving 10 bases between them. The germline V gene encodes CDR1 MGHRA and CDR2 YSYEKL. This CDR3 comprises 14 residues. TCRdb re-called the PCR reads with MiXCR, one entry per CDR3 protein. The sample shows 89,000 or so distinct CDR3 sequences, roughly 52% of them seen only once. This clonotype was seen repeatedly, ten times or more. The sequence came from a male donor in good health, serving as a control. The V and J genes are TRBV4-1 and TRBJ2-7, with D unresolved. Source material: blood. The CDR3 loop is CASSQSAGTYEQYF. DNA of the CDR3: TGCGCCAGCAGCCAAAGCGCAGGTACCTACGAGCAGTACTTC.